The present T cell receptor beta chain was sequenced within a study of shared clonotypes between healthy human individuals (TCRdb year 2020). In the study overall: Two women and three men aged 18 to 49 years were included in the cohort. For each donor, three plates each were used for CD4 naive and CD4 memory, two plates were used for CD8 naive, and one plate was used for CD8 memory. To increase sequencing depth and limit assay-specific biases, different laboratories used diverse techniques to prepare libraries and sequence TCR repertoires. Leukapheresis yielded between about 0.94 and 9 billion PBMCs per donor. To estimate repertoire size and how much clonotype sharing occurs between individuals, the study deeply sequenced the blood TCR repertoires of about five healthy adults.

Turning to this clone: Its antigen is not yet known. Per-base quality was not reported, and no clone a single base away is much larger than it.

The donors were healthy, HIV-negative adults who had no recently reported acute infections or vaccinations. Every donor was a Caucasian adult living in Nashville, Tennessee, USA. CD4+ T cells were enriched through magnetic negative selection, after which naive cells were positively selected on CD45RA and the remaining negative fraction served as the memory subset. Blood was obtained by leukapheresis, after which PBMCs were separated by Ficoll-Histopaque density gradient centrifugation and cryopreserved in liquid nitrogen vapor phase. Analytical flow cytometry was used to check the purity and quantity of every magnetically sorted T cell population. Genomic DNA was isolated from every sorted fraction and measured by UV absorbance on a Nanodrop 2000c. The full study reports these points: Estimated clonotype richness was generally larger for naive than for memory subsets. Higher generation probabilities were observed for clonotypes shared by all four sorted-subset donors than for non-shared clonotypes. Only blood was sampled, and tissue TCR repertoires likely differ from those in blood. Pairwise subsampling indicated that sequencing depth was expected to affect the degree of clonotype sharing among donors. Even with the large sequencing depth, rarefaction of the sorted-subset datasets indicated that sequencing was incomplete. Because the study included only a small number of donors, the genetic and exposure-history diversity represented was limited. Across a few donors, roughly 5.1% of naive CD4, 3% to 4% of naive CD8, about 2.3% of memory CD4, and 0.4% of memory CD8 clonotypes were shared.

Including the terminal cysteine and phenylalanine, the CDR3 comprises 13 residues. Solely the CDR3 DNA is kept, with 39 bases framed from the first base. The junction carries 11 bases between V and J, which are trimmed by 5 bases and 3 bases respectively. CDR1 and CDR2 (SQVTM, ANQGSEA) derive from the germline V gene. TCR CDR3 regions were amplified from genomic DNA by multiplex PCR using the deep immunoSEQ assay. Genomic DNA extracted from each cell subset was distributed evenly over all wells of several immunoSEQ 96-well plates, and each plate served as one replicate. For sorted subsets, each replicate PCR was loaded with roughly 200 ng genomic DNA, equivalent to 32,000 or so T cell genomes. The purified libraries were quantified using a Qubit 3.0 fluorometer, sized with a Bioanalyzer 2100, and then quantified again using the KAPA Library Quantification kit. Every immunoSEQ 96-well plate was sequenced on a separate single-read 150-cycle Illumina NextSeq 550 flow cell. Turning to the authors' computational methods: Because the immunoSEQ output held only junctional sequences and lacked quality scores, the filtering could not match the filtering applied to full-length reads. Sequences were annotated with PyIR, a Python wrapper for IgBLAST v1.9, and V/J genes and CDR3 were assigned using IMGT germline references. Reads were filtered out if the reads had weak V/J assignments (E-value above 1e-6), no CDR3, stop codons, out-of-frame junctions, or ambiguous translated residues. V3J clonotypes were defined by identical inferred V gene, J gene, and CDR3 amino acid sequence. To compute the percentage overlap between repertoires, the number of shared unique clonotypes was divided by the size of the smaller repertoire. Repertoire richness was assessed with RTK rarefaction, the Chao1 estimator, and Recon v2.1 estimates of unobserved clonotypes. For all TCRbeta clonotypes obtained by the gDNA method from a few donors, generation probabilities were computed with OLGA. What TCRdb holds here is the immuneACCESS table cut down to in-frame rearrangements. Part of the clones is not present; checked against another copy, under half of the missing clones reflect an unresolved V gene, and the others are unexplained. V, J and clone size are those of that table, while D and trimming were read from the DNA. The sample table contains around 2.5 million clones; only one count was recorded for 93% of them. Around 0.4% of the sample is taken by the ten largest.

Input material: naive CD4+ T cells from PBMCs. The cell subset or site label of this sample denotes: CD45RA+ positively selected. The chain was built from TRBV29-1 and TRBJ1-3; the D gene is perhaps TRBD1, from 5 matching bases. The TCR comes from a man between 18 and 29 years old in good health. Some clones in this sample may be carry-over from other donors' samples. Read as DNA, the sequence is TGCAGCGTTCGACAGATTTATGGAAACACCATATATTTT. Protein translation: CSVRQIYGNTIYF.